These T cell receptor beta chains were read from a single sample in a study of response to subunit inactivated influenza vaccine. TCRdb redid the calling of the RT-PCR reads with MiXCR, one entry per CDR3 protein. The sample gives about half a million distinct CDR3 sequences, over 25% of which show up once; approximately 2% is in the top ten. The material was CD4+ T cells sorted from PBMCs, obtained approximately 5 days after vaccination. Receptors were obtained from a man aged 50-59 years who received an inactivated influenza vaccine. CDR3s include the opening cysteine and the closing phenylalanine or tryptophan. The D gene is left open where the match is weak. Size is stated for part of the rows, as once, few or many counts, or as a class when the clone is expanded.

size	V	D	J	DNA	CDR3
NA	TRBV20-1	TRBD2	TRBJ2-3	TGCAGTGCGGAAGCGTTGGCGGGGGGTCGCACAGATACGCAGTATTTT	CSAEALAGGRTDTQYF
many	TRBV14	NA	TRBJ2-5	TGTGCCAGCAGCTTAAGCGACGAGACCCAGTACTTC	CASSLSDETQYF
NA	TRBV6-2/TRBV6-3	TRBD1	TRBJ2-3	TGTGCCAGCAGTTACTCAGGACAGGCCACAGATACGCAGTATTTT	CASSYSGQATDTQYF
NA	TRBV5-6	NA	TRBJ2-5	TGTGCCAGCAGCTTGGCAGGGGAGAAAAAGACCCAGTACTTC	CASSLAGEKKTQYF
NA	TRBV5-1	NA	TRBJ1-6	TGCGCCAGCAGCTTGGAGCGTAGCGACAGAAATTCACCCCTCCACTTT	CASSLERSDRNSPLHF
NA	TRBV7-2	TRBD2	TRBJ2-3	TGTGCCAGCAGCCCTATAGCGGGAGTGAGGACAGATACGCAGTATTTT	CASSPIAGVRTDTQYF
NA	TRBV5-1	TRBD1	TRBJ2-2	TGCGCCAGCAGCATCGGACAGGCGAACACCGGGGAGCTGTTTTTT	CASSIGQANTGELFF
few	TRBV5-5	TRBD2	TRBJ2-3	TGTGCCAGCAGCTTGGTCTCGACTAGCCCGCAGTATTTT	CASSLVSTSPQYF
NA	TRBV7-2	NA	TRBJ2-3	TGTGCCAGCAGCCAGTACACAGATACGCAGTATTTT	CASSQYTDTQYF
few	TRBV11-3	TRBD1	TRBJ2-3	TGTGCCAGCAGCTTAGATACAGGGGCTAGCACAGATACGCAGTATTTT	CASSLDTGASTDTQYF
once	TRBV12-3/TRBV12-4	NA	TRBJ2-7	TGTGCCAGCAGTTGGCTCCGCTCCTACGAGCAGTACTTC	CASSWLRSYEQYF
few	TRBV6-5	NA	TRBJ2-7	TGTGCCAGCAGTTACTCTAGTCCCGGACACCTAGCCTCCTACGAGCAGTACTTC	CASSYSSPGHLASYEQYF
NA	TRBV12-3/TRBV12-4	NA	TRBJ2-7	TGTGCCAGCAGTTTTCCTGGACGAAGCTCCTACGAGCAGTACTTC	CASSFPGRSSYEQYF
few	TRBV29-1	NA	TRBJ2-7	TGCAGCGTTGACGACAGGGACTCCGAGCAGTACTTC	CSVDDRDSEQYF
NA	TRBV7-2	NA	TRBJ1-5	TGTGCCAGCAGTTATTACAGTAGCAATCAGCCCCAGCATTTT	CASSYYSSNQPQHF
NA	TRBV9	NA	TRBJ1-4	TGTGCCAGCAGCTGGGCGGGGGACCCAACTAATGAAAAACTGTTTTTT	CASSWAGDPTNEKLFF
few	TRBV2	TRBD2	TRBJ2-4	TGTGCCAGCAGTGACATTGGCCTAGCGGTAGCCAAAAACATTCAGTACTTC	CASSDIGLAVAKNIQYF
many	TRBV20-1	NA	TRBJ1-1	TGCAGTGCTGGTACAGGGCTCATGAACACTGAAGCTTTCTTT	CSAGTGLMNTEAFF
few	TRBV5-6	NA	TRBJ2-5	TGTGCCAGCAGCCCCGCGTCGGGGACCCAGTACTTC	CASSPASGTQYF
NA	TRBV20-1	NA	TRBJ2-3	TGCAGTGCTTCCCCGGTTTTTACGGCACTCACAGATACGCAGTATTTT	CSASPVFTALTDTQYF
many	TRBV11-2	NA	TRBJ2-2	TGTGCCAGCAGGCGGAGCGTGATGAACACCGGGGAGCTGTTTTTT	CASRRSVMNTGELFF
NA	TRBV10-3	NA	TRBJ2-1	TGTGCCATCAGTGACCCTCCGGGACTGTTATACAATGAGCAGTTCTTC	CAISDPPGLLYNEQFF
NA	TRBV18	NA	TRBJ2-2	TGTGCCAGCTCCCAATCGGTCGGGGAGCTGTTTTTT	CASSQSVGELFF
NA	TRBV24-1	NA	TRBJ2-2	TGTGCCACCAGTGAAGGATTCGGCGGGGAGCTGTTTTTT	CATSEGFGGELFF
NA	TRBV4-2	TRBD1	TRBJ1-4	TGTGCCAGCAGCCAAGATCAGGGACAGGGTGATGAAAAACTGTTTTTT	CASSQDQGQGDEKLFF
few	TRBV29-1	NA	TRBJ2-1	TGCAGCGTTGGGAGGGGGCGGGGCAATGAGCAGTTCTTC	CSVGRGRGNEQFF
NA	TRBV6-2/TRBV6-3	NA	TRBJ1-2	TGTGCCAGCAGTTACGGTCGAGGGATTAATGGCTACACCTTC	CASSYGRGINGYTF
NA	TRBV9	TRBD2	TRBJ2-3	TGTGCCAGCAGCGTCTGGTTTAGCGGGAGTAGCACAGATACGCAGTATTTT	CASSVWFSGSSTDTQYF
NA	TRBV10-3	TRBD2	TRBJ2-6	TGTGCCATCTTGGGGACTAGTATCCCTGGGGCCAACGTCCTGACTTTC	CAILGTSIPGANVLTF
few	TRBV5-5	NA	TRBJ2-7	TGTGCCAGCAGCTTGGTAGCAGGGCAAATCTACGAGCAGTACTTC	CASSLVAGQIYEQYF
NA	TRBV20-1	NA	TRBJ2-3	TGCAGTGCTAGGAGGCAGTACACAGATACGCAGTATTTT	CSARRQYTDTQYF
few	TRBV29-1	NA	TRBJ2-6	TGCAGCGTTGCAGAGTCTGGGGCCAACGTCCTGACTTTC	CSVAESGANVLTF
NA	TRBV27	NA	TRBJ1-5	TGTGCCAGCAGTTTAGGATCGGGAATAGGGAATCAGCCCCAGCATTTT	CASSLGSGIGNQPQHF
few	TRBV29-1	NA	TRBJ2-1	TGCAGCGTTGAGTTGAGGCCCAATGAGCAGTTCTTC	CSVELRPNEQFF
NA	TRBV20-1	TRBD2	TRBJ2-3	TGCAGTGCTAGAGATCATGCCGGGGCTAGCGGGAGGGAAAGCACAGATACGCAGTATTTT	CSARDHAGASGRESTDTQYF
NA	TRBV27	NA	TRBJ2-3	TGTGCCAGCAGTACCACCAGGGGGGCTAGCACAGATACGCAGTATTTT	CASSTTRGASTDTQYF
NA	TRBV30	NA	TRBJ1-6	TGTGCCTGGAACCGCGGGATGGATAATTCACCCCTCCACTTT	CAWNRGMDNSPLHF
few	TRBV24-1	NA	TRBJ2-2	TGTGCCACCAGTGATTTTAGGTACAGAGGAGGTGTGAACACCGGGGAGCTGTTTTTT	CATSDFRYRGGVNTGELFF
NA	TRBV19	NA	TRBJ1-5	TGTGCCAGTAGTAGGGGTCAGGGAATCGGGAGCAATCAGCCCCAGCATTTT	CASSRGQGIGSNQPQHF
few	TRBV7-2	TRBD2	TRBJ2-2	TGTGCCAGCAGCCCAGTGGCGGGGGGTAGTATAGCCGGGGAGCTGTTTTTT	CASSPVAGGSIAGELFF
NA	TRBV5-1	NA	TRBJ2-1	TGCGCCAGCAGCTCGGGACACAACAATGAGCAGTTCTTC	CASSSGHNNEQFF
NA	TRBV7-9	TRBD2	TRBJ2-5	TGTGCCAGCAGGTTCCGGCGGGGGGGCCTGGAGACCCAGTACTTC	CASRFRRGGLETQYF
few	TRBV24-1	NA	TRBJ2-3	TGTGCCACCAGTGCGGTAGGAGATACGCAGTATTTT	CATSAVGDTQYF
NA	TRBV7-2	NA	TRBJ1-6	TGTGCCAGCAGCCAGTACCAAAATTCACCCCTCCACTTT	CASSQYQNSPLHF
NA	TRBV7-3	NA	TRBJ2-5	TGTGCCAGCAGCTTAATGTCTTCCGGGACCCAGTACTTC	CASSLMSSGTQYF
NA	TRBV10-3	NA	TRBJ2-1	TGTGCCATCATACGGGACCTTAACGGCGATGAGCAGTTCTTC	CAIIRDLNGDEQFF
few	TRBV7-2	TRBD1	TRBJ1-3	TGTGCCAGCAGCTCCCGGACAGGGCCTGGAAACACCATATATTTT	CASSSRTGPGNTIYF
NA	TRBV7-2	NA	TRBJ1-2	TGTGCCAGCAGCTTCCCCCAAGCAGTCTATGGCTACACCTTC	CASSFPQAVYGYTF
NA	TRBV10-3	TRBD1	TRBJ1-2	TGTGCCATCCTCCGCGGGGACAGCCAGAACTATGGCTACACCTTC	CAILRGDSQNYGYTF
NA	TRBV20-1	NA	TRBJ2-7	TGCAGTAGCTATGGACTACTAACCTACGAGCAGTACTTC	CSSYGLLTYEQYF